The 9 T cell receptor beta chains below all came from one sample that was sequenced in a study of post-analysis software for immune sequencing data. Findings of the study overall: The five TRBV segments detected at higher frequency in patients than in controls included TRBV5-6, TRBV5-1 and TRBV20-1.

The library was made from cDNA and included unique molecular identifiers. TCRdb re-called the PCR reads through MiXCR, storing one row per CDR3 protein. The data contain roughly 400,000 distinct CDR3 sequences, more than 30% of them singletons. What these receptors recognize is not known. The sample taken for sequencing was blood. These receptors all come from a girl aged 2 to 9 with multiple sclerosis.

V is TRBV5-5 and J is TRBJ1-5, with 7 bases aligning to TRBD1. This CDR3 contains 16 residues. Germline V gene data show CDR1 as SGHKS and CDR2 as YYEKEE (reference sequence). In DNA, the CDR3 is TGTGCGTGGCGGGGACAGACGAAGTATGGCAATCAGCCCCAGCATTTT. Translating it yields CAWRGQTKYGNQPQHF.

V is TRBV2 and J is TRBJ2-7; 7 nucleotides line up with TRBD1. Germline V gene lookup returns CDR1 SNHLY and CDR2 FYNNEI. Trimming cost V 6 bases and J 2 bases; bases outside gene matches: 10. The CDR3 consists of 15 residues. This CDR3 is CASRTMGQRTYEQYF. DNA of the CDR3: TGTGCCAGCAGAACTATGGGACAGAGGACCTACGAGCAGTACTTC.

The chain recombines TRBV6-5 with TRBJ1-6, with 9 bases identical to TRBD1. The V gene's germline CDR1 is MNHEY and CDR2 SVGAGI. This CDR3 has 14 residues. The V segment lost 6 bases and the J segment 10 bases; nucleotides outside the gene matches: 7. CDR3 nucleotide sequence: TGTGCCAGCAGACGGACAGGGGTCGGGTCACCCCTCCACTTT. Translating it yields CASRRTGVGSPLHF.

The V gene is TRBV5-1, the J gene TRBJ2-4; D is possibly TRBD1 or TRBD2 (6 bases each). TRBJ2-7 matches the DNA end more closely, so the J call is doubtful. Germline values: CDR1 SGHRS, CDR2 YFSETQ. The CDR3 runs to 13 residues. The CDR3 is CASHGHREDEQYF. The CDR3 DNA is TGCGCCAGCCACGGGCACAGGGAGGACGAGCAGTACTTC.

In DNA, the CDR3 is TGCGCCAGCAGCCAATTTCTAGCTAGCTCCTACAATGAGCAGTTCTTC. Amino acid sequence: CASSQFLASSYNEQFF. The chain has TRBV4-1 and TRBJ2-1, with a tentative D call TRBD2 (5 bases). V shed 2 bases and J shed 0 bases, with 11 bases lying between them. This CDR3 region has 16 residues. Looked up from germline, CDR1 is MGHRA and CDR2 is YSYEKL.

The chain combines TRBV4-1 with TRBJ2-1; D is tentatively TRBD1 or TRBD2 (5 bases each). Deletions cut 0 bases from V and 5 bases from J, with 11 bases between. The germline CDR1 and CDR2 sequences are MGHRA and YSYEKL. The CDR3 runs 15 residues. CDR3 sequence: CASSQDEGRHNEQFF. The CDR3 DNA reads as TGCGCCAGCAGCCAAGATGAGGGGCGCCACAATGAGCAGTTCTTC.

There are a few counts of this clonotype. The chain joins TRBV10-3 to TRBJ2-3; D is unclear. Germline CDR1 is ENHRY and CDR2 is SYGVKD. The CDR3 is 12 amino acids. Trimming removed 10 bases at V and 5 bases at J, with 13 bases between. For the CDR3, the DNA is TGTGCCACCTCGATTGGCAAAGATACGCAGTATTTT. The encoded protein is CATSIGKDTQYF.

V usage is TRBV6-1 and J usage is TRBJ2-1; 8 positions agree with TRBD2. The CDR3 contains 12 residues. Trimming at V came to 6 bases and at J to 15 bases, leaving 10 bases not matched to a gene. The germline V gene encodes CDR1 MNHNS and CDR2 SASEGT. The CDR3 loop is CASREPGLGWFF. For the CDR3, the DNA is TGTGCCAGCAGGGAACCGGGACTAGGGTGGTTCTTC.

This rearrangement joins TRBV2 to TRBJ2-7, with D unclear. Germline lookup yields CDR1 SNHLY and CDR2 FYNNEI. The V end lost 5 bases, the J end lost 4 bases, and 3 bases lay between the germline ends. The CDR3 length is 10 residues. The DNA of the CDR3 is TGTGCCAGCAGTCAATACGAGCAGTACTTC. It codes for CASSQYEQYF. Drawing the rest from reference TRBV2 and TRBJ2-7, the complete variable domain is EPEVTQTPSHQVTQMGQEVILRCVPISNHLYFYWYRQILGQKVEFLVSFYNNEISEKSEIFDDQFSVERPDGSNFTLKIRSTKLEDSAMYFCASSQYEQYFGPGTRLTVT.